The clone carrying this TCR beta chain was seen a few times. The sample originates from a study of blood T cells in healthy people across ages. The V end was cut by 4 bases, the J end by 5 bases, with 15 bases between. The CDR3 length is 14 residues. CDR1 is SGDLS, CDR2 YYNGEE, per germline. Primed by a sample-barcoded 5' primer and a J-beta primer mix, a second PCR proceeded for about 7 to 11 cycles. TCRdb analysed the 5' RACE reads with MiXCR anew, one entry per CDR3 protein. The sample records over 1.5 million distinct CDR3 sequences, 49% being singletons. The specimen was blood. The chain has TRBV9 and TRBJ2-5, with a weak D call TRBD2 (5 bases). The receptor's source is a woman in her thirties or forties in good health. CDR3 nucleotide sequence: TGTGCCAGCAGCAAGACACCGACGGGGGAGACCCAGTACTTC. Its protein is CASSKTPTGETQYF.